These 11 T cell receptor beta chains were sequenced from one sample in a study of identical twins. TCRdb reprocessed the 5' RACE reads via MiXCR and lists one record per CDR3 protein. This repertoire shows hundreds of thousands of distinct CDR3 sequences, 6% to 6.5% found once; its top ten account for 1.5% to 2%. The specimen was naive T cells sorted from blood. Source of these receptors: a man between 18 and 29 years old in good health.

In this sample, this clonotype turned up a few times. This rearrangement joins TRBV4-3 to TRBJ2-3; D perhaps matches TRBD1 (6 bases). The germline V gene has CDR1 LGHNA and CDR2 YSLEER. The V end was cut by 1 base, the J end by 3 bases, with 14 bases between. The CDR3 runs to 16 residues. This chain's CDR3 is CASSQGTGFQTDTQYF. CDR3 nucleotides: TGCGCCAGCAGCCAAGGTACAGGGTTTCAAACAGATACGCAGTATTTT.

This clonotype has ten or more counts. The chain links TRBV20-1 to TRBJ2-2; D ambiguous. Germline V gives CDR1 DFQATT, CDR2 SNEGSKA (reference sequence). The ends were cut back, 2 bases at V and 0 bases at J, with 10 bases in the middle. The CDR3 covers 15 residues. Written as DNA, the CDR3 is TGCAGTGCTAGAACCTACAGCTCGAACACCGGGGAGCTGTTTTTT. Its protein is CSARTYSSNTGELFF.

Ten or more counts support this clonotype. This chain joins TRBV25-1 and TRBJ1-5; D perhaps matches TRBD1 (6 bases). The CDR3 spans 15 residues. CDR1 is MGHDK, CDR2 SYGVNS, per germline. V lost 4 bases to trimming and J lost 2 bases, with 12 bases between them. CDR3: CASSAGGAGNQPQHF. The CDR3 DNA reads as TGTGCCAGCAGTGCCGGGGGGGCCGGCAATCAGCCCCAGCATTTT.

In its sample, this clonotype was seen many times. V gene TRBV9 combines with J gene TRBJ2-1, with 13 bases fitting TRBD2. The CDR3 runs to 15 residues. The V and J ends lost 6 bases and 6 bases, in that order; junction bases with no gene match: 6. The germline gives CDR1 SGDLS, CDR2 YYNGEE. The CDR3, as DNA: TGTGCCAGCACCAGGACTAGCGGGAGCATCAATGAGCAGTTCTTC. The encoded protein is CASTRTSGSINEQFF.

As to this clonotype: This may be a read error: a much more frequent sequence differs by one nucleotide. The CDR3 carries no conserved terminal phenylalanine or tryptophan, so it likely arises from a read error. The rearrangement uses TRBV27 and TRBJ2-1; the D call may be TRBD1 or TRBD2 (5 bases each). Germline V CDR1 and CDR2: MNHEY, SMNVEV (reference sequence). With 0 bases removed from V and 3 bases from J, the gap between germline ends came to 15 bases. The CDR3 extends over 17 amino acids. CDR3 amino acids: CASSLSMGVNFYNEQFI. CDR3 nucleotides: TGTGCCAGCAGTTTATCGATGGGGGTGAACTTCTACAATGAGCAGTTCATC.

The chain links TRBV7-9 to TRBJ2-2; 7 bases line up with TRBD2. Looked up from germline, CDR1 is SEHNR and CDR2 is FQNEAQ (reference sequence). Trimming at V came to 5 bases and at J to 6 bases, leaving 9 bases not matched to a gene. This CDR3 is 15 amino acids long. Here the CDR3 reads CASSDPGGVAGELFF. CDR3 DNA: TGTGCCAGCAGCGATCCTGGGGGGGTCGCCGGGGAGCTGTTTTTT.

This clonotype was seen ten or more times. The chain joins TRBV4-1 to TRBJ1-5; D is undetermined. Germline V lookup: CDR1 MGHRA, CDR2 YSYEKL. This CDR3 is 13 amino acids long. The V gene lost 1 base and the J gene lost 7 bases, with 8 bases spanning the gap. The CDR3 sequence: CASSQAQNQPQHF. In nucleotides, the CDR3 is TGCGCCAGCAGCCAAGCCCAGAACCAGCCCCAGCATTTT.

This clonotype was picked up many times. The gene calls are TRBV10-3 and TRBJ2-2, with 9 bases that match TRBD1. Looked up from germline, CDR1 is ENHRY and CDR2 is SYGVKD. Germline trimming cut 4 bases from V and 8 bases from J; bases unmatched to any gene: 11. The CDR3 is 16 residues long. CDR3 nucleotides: TGTGCCATCAGTGGCCGGGACAGGGACTTAGCTGGGGAGCTGTTTTTT. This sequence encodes CAISGRDRDLAGELFF.

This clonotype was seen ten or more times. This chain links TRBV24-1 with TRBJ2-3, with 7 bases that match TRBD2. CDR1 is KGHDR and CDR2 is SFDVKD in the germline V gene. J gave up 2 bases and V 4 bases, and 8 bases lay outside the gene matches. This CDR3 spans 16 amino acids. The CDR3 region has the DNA TGTGCCACCAGTGACCGATCGGGACTAACCACAGATACGCAGTATTTT. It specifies CATSDRSGLTTDTQYF.

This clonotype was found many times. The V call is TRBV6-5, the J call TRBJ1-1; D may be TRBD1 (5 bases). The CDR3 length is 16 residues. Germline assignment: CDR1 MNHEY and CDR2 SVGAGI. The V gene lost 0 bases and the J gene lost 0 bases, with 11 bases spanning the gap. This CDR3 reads CASSYSGAGLNTEAFF. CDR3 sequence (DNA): TGTGCCAGCAGTTACTCGGGTGCAGGGTTGAACACTGAAGCTTTCTTT.

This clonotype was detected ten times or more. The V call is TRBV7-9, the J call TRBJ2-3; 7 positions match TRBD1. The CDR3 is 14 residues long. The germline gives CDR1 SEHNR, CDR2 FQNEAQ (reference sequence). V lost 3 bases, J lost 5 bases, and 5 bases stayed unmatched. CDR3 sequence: CASSLDRRQDTQYF. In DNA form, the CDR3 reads TGTGCCAGCAGCTTGGACAGGCGGCAAGATACGCAGTATTTT.